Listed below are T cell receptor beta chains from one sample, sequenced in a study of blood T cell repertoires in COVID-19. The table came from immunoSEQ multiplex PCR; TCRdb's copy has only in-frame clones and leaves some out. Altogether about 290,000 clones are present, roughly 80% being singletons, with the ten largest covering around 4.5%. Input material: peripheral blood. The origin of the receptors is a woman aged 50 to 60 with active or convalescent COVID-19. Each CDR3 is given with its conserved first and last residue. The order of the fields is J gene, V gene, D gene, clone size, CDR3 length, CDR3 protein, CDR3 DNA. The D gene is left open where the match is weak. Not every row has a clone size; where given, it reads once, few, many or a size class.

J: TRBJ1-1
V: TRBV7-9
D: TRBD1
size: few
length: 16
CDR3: CASSSPGGTVNTEAFF
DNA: TGTGCCAGCAGCTCCCCGGGCGGGACAGTGAACACTGAAGCTTTCTTT

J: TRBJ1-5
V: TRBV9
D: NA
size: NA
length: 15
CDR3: CASSRSQGSNQPQHF
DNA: TGTGCCAGCAGCCGTAGCCAGGGGTCCAATCAGCCCCAGCATTTT

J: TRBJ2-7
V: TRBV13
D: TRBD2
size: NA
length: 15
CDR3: CASSPPSGSSYEQYF
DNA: TGTGCCAGCAGCCCACCTAGCGGGAGTTCGTACGAGCAGTACTTC

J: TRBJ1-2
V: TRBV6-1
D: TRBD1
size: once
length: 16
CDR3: CASSGTGQGAFGGYTF
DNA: TGTGCCAGCAGTGGAACGGGACAGGGGGCGTTCGGCGGCTACACCTTC

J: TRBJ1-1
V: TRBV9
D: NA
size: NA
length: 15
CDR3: CASTGQGGIHTEAFF
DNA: TGTGCCAGCACCGGCCAGGGTGGAATCCACACTGAAGCTTTCTTT

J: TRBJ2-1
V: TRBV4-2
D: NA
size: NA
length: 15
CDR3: CASSLSRHSVDEQFF
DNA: TGTGCCAGCAGCCTCTCGCGACATTCCGTGGATGAGCAGTTCTTC

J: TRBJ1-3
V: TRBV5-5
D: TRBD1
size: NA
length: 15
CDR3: CASSLRGQNGHTIYF
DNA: TGTGCCAGCAGCTTGAGGGGACAGAATGGGCACACCATATATTTT

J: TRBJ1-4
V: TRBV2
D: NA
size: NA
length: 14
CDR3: CASGNRESNEKLFF
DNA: TGTGCCAGCGGAAACAGGGAAAGTAATGAAAAACTGTTTTTT

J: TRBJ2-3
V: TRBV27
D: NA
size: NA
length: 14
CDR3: CASSLLSTIDTQYF
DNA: TGTGCCAGCAGTTTATTATCAACTATAGATACGCAGTATTTT

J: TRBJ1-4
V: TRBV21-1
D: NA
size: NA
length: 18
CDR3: CASSTRPPPGPCNEKLFF
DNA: TGTGCCAGCAGCACCCGACCGCCGCCAGGGCCCTGTAATGAAAAACTGTTTTTT

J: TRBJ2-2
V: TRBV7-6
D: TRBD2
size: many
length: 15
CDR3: CASRKTSGRAGELFF
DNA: TGTGCCAGCAGAAAGACTAGCGGGAGGGCCGGGGAGCTGTTTTTT

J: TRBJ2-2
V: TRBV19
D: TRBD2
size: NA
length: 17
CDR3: CASSMASGTHPAGELFF
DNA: TGTGCCAGTAGTATGGCTAGCGGGACCCACCCAGCGGGGGAGCTGTTTTTT

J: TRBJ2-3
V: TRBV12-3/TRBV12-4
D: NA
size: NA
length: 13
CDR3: CASSFGGPDTQYF
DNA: TGTGCCAGCAGTTTCGGGGGGCCTGATACGCAGTATTTT

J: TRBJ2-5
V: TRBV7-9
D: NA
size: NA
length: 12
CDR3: CASQGLLETQYF
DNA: TGTGCCAGCCAGGGCCTGCTGGAGACCCAGTACTTC

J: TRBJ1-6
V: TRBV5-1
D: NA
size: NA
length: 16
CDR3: CASSFGESSYNSPLHF
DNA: TGCGCCAGCAGCTTCGGAGAGAGCTCCTATAATTCACCCCTCCACTTT

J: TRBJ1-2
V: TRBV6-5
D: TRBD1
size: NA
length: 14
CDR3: CASTISGGSRGYTF
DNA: TGTGCCAGCACCATATCAGGGGGATCACGAGGCTACACCTTC

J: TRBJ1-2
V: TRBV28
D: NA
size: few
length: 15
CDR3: CASSLFRGHSAGYTF
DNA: TGTGCCAGCAGTTTATTTCGCGGACACTCGGCAGGCTACACCTTC

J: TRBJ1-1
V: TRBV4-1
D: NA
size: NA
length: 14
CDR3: CASSQVGRNTEAFF
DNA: TGCGCCAGCAGCCAAGTGGGCAGAAACACTGAAGCTTTCTTT

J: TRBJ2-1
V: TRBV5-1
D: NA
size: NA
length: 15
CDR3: CASSLVSSSYNEQFF
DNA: TGCGCCAGCAGCTTGGTTTCCAGCTCCTACAATGAGCAGTTCTTC

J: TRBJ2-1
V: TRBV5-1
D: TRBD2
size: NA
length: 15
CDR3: CASSSAGGRYNEQFF
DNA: TGCGCCAGCAGCTCGGCGGGAGGACGTTACAATGAGCAGTTCTTC

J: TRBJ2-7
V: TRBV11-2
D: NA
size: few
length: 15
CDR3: CASSSGTAGAYEQYF
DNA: TGTGCCAGCAGCTCGGGGACAGCGGGGGCATACGAGCAGTACTTC

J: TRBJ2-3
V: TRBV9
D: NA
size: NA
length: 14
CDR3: CASSVKGYTDTQYF
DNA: TGTGCCAGCAGCGTCAAGGGGTACACAGATACGCAGTATTTT